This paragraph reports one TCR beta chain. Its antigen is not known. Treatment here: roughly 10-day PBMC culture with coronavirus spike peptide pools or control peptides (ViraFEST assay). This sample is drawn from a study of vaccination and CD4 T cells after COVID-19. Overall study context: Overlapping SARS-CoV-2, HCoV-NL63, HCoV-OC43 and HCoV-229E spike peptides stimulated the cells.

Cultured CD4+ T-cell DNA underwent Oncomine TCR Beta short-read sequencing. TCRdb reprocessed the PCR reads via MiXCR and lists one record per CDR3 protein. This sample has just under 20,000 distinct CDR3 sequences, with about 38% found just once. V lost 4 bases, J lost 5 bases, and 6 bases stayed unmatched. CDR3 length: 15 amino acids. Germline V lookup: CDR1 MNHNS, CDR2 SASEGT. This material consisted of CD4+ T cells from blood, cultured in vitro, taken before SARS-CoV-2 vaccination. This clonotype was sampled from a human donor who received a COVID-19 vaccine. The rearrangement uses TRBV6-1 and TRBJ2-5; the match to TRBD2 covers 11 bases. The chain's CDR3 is CASSGLAGGRETQYF. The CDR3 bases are TGTGCCAGCAGTGGCCTAGCGGGGGGCAGGGAGACCCAGTACTTC.